The 21 T cell receptor beta chains reported below all come from one sample, sequenced in a study of chemoradiotherapy in HPV16-positive cancers (dated by TCRdb to the early 2020s). The library was obtained by the immunoSEQ multiplex PCR assay. Imported from immuneACCESS, the table was reduced by TCRdb to in-frame sequences with V and J called. These copies leave out some clones; in studies compared against another copy, an unresolved V gene accounts for under half, and the cause of the remainder is not known. For this sample the table gives around 920 clones, of which around 80% were detected only once. Clones ranked in the top ten supply about 11% of the sample. This specimen was tumor tissue, taken from a patient who underwent chemoradiotherapy. The receptors derive from a human donor with HPV-associated anogenital cancer.

The chain recombines TRBV19 with TRBJ1-2, with D unclear. The V and J ends lost 0 bases and 2 bases respectively, with 10 bases between them. The CDR3 is made up of 15 amino acids. Germline values: CDR1 LNHDA, CDR2 SQIVND (reference sequence). CDR3 DNA: TGTGCCAGTAGTATAGATCCCTCCTTGAACTATGGCTACACCTTC. This encodes CASSIDPSLNYGYTF.

The CDR3 sequence: CASSPARGGPTYEQYF. Written as DNA, the CDR3 is TGTGCCAGCAGCCCGGCTAGGGGGGGGCCTACCTACGAGCAGTACTTC. The V gene is TRBV14, the J gene TRBJ2-7; perhaps TRBD2 as D (7 bases). CDR1 SGHDN and CDR2 FVKESK come from the germline V gene. The CDR3 loop spans 16 amino acids. V was pared by 4 bases and J by 2 bases, with 18 bases between.

This clone was seen once. The chain is built from TRBV5-1 and TRBJ2-1, with TRBD1 matching 9 bases. CDR1 is SGHRS and CDR2 is YFSETQ in the germline V gene. The CDR3 sequence is 15 residues long. V gave up 4 bases and J gave up 7 bases; unmatched junction bases: 9. The CDR3, as DNA: TGCGCCAGCAGCAGGGGACAGGGTGAGGCGAATGAGCAGTTCTTC. It encodes CASSRGQGEANEQFF. The full variable domain, completed using reference TRBV5-1 and TRBJ2-1, is KAGVTQTPRYLIKTRGQQVTLSCSPISGHRSVSWYQQTPGQGLQFLFEYFSETQRNKGNFPGRFSGRQFSNSRSEMNVSTLELGDSALYLCASSRGQGEANEQFFGPGTRLTVL.

This chain connects TRBV7-2 to TRBJ1-5; D unclear. Germline-derived CDR1 and CDR2 are SGHTA and FQGNSA. The length of the CDR3 is 13 residues. V lost 1 base, J lost 2 bases, and 3 bases lay in between. CDR3 residues: CASSLVGNQPQHF. As DNA, the CDR3 is TGTGCCAGCAGCTTAGTTGGCAATCAGCCCCAGCATTTT.

This clone has only a few counts. The chain employs TRBV4-3 and TRBJ2-1; possible D gene TRBD2, 6 bases. Trimming removed 0 bases from V and 6 bases from J, with 18 bases in between. This CDR3 has 17 amino acids. Germline lookup yields CDR1 LGHNA and CDR2 YSLEER. The CDR3 DNA reads as TGCGCCAGCAGCCAAGAAGTTAGCGGACTAATGGGCAATGAGCAGTTCTTC. Its protein is CASSQEVSGLMGNEQFF.

The rearrangement links TRBV5-5 to TRBJ2-3, with 13 bases that match TRBD2. The junction had 9 bases not matched to a gene; V was cut back by 5 bases and J by 3 bases. This CDR3 has 17 amino acids. From germline, CDR1 is SGHKS and CDR2 YYEKEE (reference sequence). DNA of the CDR3: TGTGCCAGCAGTATACTAGCGGGAGGGCCGGGGACAGATACGCAGTATTTT. This codes for CASSILAGGPGTDTQYF.

This chain uses TRBV6-5 with TRBJ1-2; D ambiguous. This CDR3 contains 14 residues. Germline CDR1 MNHEY, CDR2 SVGAGI. V lost 7 bases and J 4 bases, leaving 16 bases between the germline ends. As DNA, the CDR3 is TGTGCCAGCACCCTAAGTCCGGCCGGCTATGGCTACACCTTC. Its translation is CASTLSPAGYGYTF.

V is TRBV29-1 and J is TRBJ2-5; the D gene is possibly TRBD2 (6 bases). CDR3 size: 17 residues. V was clipped by 4 bases and J by 5 bases, with 26 bases between them. Germline loops: CDR1 SQVTM, CDR2 ANQGSEA. The CDR3 nucleotides read TGCAGCGTTGCTGCCCTCTTGAGGTCTGGAGGAGGGGAGACCCAGTACTTC. Translated: CSVAALLRSGGGETQYF.

This clone was seen only a few times. The chain is built from TRBV19 and TRBJ2-1; the D is unclear. V shed 3 bases and J shed 8 bases, with 14 bases lying between them. This CDR3 comprises 14 residues. The V gene's germline CDR1 is LNHDA and CDR2 SQIVND (reference sequence). DNA of the CDR3: TGTGCCAGTAGTATGGTGGAACCCCGGGATGAGCAGTTCTTC. Protein: CASSMVEPRDEQFF.

The genes are TRBV27 and TRBJ1-1, with D possibly being TRBD1 (5 bases). This CDR3 is 13 amino acids long. Trimming pared 4 bases from V and 3 bases from J, leaving 9 bases between. Per germline, CDR1 MNHEY and CDR2 SMNVEV (reference sequence). The CDR3 nucleotides are TGTGCCAGCAGTTGGGGCTATGACACTGAAGCTTTCTTT. Protein sequence: CASSWGYDTEAFF.

V is TRBV5-1 and J is TRBJ1-2; D possibly corresponds to TRBD1 (6 bases). Germline V CDR1 and CDR2: SGHRS, YFSETQ. The CDR3 has 13 amino acids. Trimming cost V 0 bases and J 4 bases, with 7 bases left between them. The CDR3 sequence is CASSLEGGYGYTF. CDR3 nucleotide sequence: TGCGCCAGCAGCTTGGAGGGGGGCTATGGCTACACCTTC.

J is TRBJ1-2 and V is TRBV28; 11 nucleotides match TRBD1. The germline gives CDR1 MDHEN, CDR2 SYDVKM. V shed 6 bases and J 4 bases; nucleotides not matched to a gene: 10. The CDR3 is 16 residues long. CDR3 residues: CASSPKGTGGRYGYTF. Here the CDR3 DNA reads TGTGCCAGCAGCCCAAAAGGGACAGGGGGACGCTATGGCTACACCTTC.

V gene TRBV9 combines with J gene TRBJ2-2, with D unclear. Trimming left V 4 bases short and J 6 bases short, with 13 bases between. Looked up from germline, CDR1 is SGDLS and CDR2 is YYNGEE. The CDR3 length is 14 residues. CDR3 nucleotide sequence: TGTGCCAGCAGCCCACCCCCGGGTGCCGGGGAGCTGTTTTTT. Protein sequence: CASSPPPGAGELFF.

The CDR3 DNA follows: TGCGCCAGCAGTGAGAGGCTTGGATGGAATGAGCAGTTCTTC. Translation gives CASSERLGWNEQFF. The chain uses TRBV10-1 and TRBJ2-1; unclear D gene. CDR1 and CDR2 (germline): WNHNN, SYGVQD (reference sequence). The germline V and J ends were trimmed by 2 bases and 7 bases, with 12 bases remaining between them. The CDR3 totals 14 residues.

The rearrangement joins TRBV4-3 to TRBJ2-1; TRBD2 matches 11 bases. Per germline, CDR1 LGHNA and CDR2 YSLEER. The V segment lost 0 bases and the J segment 8 bases; nucleotides outside the gene matches: 18. The CDR3 is 20 residues long. CDR3 bases: TGCGCCAGCAGCCAAGATGCGCTAGCGGGAGGAACATTGGGGGAGGATGAGCAGTTCTTC. This translates into CASSQDALAGGTLGEDEQFF.

The V and J genes are TRBV5-5 and TRBJ2-7; D ambiguous. The CDR3 contains 15 residues. Germline values: CDR1 SGHKS, CDR2 YYEKEE (reference sequence). V was shortened by 0 bases and J by 7 bases, with 17 bases between the two germline ends. In DNA, the CDR3 is TGTGCCAGCAGCTTGGGAGAGGCACGTCGGCGGGAGCAGTACTTC. Its translation is CASSLGEARRREQYF.

CDR3 DNA sequence: TGTGCCAGCAGCTTATCGCTTGCAGGGAGGTCGGGTGGCTACACCTTC. This encodes CASSLSLAGRSGGYTF. This chain connects TRBV7-2 to TRBJ1-2, with a tentative D call TRBD1 (5 bases). Looked up from germline, CDR1 is SGHTA and CDR2 is FQGNSA. Between the trimmed V and J ends, which lost 2 bases and 7 bases, there was a span of 20 bases. The CDR3 contains 16 residues.

This clone was observed a few times. V is TRBV10-1 and J is TRBJ1-1, with 12 bases aligning to TRBD1. The CDR3 length is 16 residues. CDR1 is WNHNN and CDR2 is SYGVQD in the germline V gene (reference sequence). The V segment lost 2 bases and the J segment 0 bases; nucleotides outside the gene matches: 1. CDR3 DNA sequence: TGCGCCAGCAGTGAGGGGACAGGGGGCCTGAACACTGAAGCTTTCTTT. It specifies CASSEGTGGLNTEAFF.

The chain combines TRBV7-9 with TRBJ2-1; TRBD2 agrees at 7 bases. From germline, CDR1 is SEHNR and CDR2 FQNEAQ (reference sequence). Losses at the gene ends were 5 bases for V and 6 bases for J; bases not matched to a gene: 13. This CDR3 has 16 residues. In nucleotides, the CDR3 is TGTGCCAGCAGCATCCCGGGCGGGAGCCATCTCAATGAGCAGTTCTTC. This codes for CASSIPGGSHLNEQFF.

The chain combines TRBV4-1 with TRBJ1-1; D is uncertain. The CDR3 is 11 residues long. V lost 0 bases, J lost 4 bases, and 0 bases lay in between. CDR1 is MGHRA, CDR2 YSYEKL, per germline. CDR3 nucleotide sequence: TGCGCCAGCAGCCAAGACACTGAAGCTTTCTTT. Its protein product is CASSQDTEAFF.

The gene calls are TRBV7-2 and TRBJ2-7; 10 bases line up with TRBD1. V gave up 5 bases and J gave up 2 bases; unmatched junction bases: 6. CDR3 length: 15 residues. CDR1 and CDR2 from the germline V gene are SGHTA and FQGNSA. For the CDR3, the DNA is TGTGCCAGCAGCCGGGACAGGGGAAGACCCTACGAGCAGTACTTC. It encodes CASSRDRGRPYEQYF.